This T cell receptor beta chain was obtained from a study of early T cells in non-severe SARS-CoV-2 infection. One entry per CDR3 protein, called by TCRdb with MiXCR from the 5' RACE reads. In the table there are some 30,000 distinct CDR3 sequences, 3.9% of which are singletons. This clonotype was recorded many times. V lost 2 bases and J 8 bases, leaving 12 bases between the germline ends. This CDR3 has 13 residues. Per germline, CDR1 SGHAT and CDR2 FQNNGV. The clonotype comes from an adult who was a healthcare worker with PCR-confirmed SARS-CoV-2 infection or an uninfected control (not recorded which). The sequencing input was whole blood. The chain links TRBV11-2 to TRBJ1-2; possibly TRBD1 for D (6 bases). CDR3 DNA sequence: TGTGCCAGCAGCTTACGGGGGGCGCGCGGCTACACCTTC. The encoded protein is CASSLRGARGYTF.